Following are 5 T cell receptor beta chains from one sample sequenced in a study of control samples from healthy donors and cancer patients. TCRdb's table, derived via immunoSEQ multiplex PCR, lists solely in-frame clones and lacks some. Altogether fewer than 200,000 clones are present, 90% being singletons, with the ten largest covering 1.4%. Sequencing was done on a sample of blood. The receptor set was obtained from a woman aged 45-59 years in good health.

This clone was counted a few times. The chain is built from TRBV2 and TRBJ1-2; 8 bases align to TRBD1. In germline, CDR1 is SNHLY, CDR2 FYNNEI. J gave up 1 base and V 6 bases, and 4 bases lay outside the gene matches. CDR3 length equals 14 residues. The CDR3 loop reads CASRTTGGNYGYTF. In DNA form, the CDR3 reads TGTGCCAGCAGGACTACAGGGGGTAACTATGGCTACACCTTC.

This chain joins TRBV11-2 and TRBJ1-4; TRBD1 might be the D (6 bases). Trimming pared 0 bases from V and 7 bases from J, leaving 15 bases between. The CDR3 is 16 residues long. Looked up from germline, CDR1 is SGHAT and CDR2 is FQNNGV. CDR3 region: CASSLDTGWGSEKLFF. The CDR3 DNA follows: TGTGCCAGCAGCTTAGATACAGGGTGGGGAAGTGAAAAACTGTTTTTT.

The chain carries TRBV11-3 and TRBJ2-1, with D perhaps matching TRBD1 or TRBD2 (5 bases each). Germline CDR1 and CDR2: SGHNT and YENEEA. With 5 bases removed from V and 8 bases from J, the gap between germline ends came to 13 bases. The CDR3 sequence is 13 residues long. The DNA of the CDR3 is TGTGCCAGCAGCGCCGGGACCTGGGATGAGCAGTTCTTC. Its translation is CASSAGTWDEQFF.

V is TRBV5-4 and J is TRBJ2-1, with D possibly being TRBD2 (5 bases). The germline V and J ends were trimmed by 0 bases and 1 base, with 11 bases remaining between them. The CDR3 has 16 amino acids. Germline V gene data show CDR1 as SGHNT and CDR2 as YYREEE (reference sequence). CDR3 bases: TGTGCCAGCAGCTTGGCCCCGGAGGCTTCCTACAATGAGCAGTTCTTC. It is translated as CASSLAPEASYNEQFF.

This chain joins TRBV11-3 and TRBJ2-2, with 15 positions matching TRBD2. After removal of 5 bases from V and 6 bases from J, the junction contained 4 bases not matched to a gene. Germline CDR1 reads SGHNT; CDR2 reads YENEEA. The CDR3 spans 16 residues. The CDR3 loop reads CASSIGLAGGAGELFF. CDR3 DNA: TGTGCCAGCAGCATTGGACTAGCGGGAGGGGCCGGGGAGCTGTTTTTT.